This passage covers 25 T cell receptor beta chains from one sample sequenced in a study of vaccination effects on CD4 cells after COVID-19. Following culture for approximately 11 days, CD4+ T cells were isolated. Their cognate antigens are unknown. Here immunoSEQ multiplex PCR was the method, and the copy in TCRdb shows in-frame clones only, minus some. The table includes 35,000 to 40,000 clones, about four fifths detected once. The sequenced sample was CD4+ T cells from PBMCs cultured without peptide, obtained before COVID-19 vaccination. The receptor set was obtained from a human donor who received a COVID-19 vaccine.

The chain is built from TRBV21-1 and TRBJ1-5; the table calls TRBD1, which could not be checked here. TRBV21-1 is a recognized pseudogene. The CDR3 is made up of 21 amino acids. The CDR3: CARRVGGFLRSNLHSNQPQHF. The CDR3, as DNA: TGTGCCCGTCGGGTAGGGGGATTTCTGCGTTCCAATCTACATAGCAATCAGCCCCAGCATTTT.

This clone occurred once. The CDR3 sequence is CATSVGGGETQYF. The CDR3 DNA reads TGTGCCACCAGTGTGGGGGGGGGAGAGACCCAGTACTTC. The rearrangement links TRBV24-1 to TRBJ2-5, with TRBD2 matching over 7 bases. The CDR3 is 13 amino acids. V was pared by 5 bases and J by 4 bases, with 3 bases of the junction left unmatched. The V gene's germline CDR1 is KGHDR and CDR2 SFDVKD.

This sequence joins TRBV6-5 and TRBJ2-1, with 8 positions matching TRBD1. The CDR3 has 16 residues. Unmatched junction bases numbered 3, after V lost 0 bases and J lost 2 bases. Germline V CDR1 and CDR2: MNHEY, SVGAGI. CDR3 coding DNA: TGTGCCAGCAGTTACTCGAACAGGGGGACCTACAATGAGCAGTTCTTC. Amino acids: CASSYSNRGTYNEQFF.

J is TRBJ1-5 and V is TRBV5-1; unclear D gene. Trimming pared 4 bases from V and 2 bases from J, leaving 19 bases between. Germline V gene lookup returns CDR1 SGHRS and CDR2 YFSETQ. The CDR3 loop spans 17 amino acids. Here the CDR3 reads CASSSPDPSERNQPQHF. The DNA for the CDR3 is TGCGCCAGCAGCAGCCCCGACCCCTCAGAGCGCAATCAGCCCCAGCATTTT.

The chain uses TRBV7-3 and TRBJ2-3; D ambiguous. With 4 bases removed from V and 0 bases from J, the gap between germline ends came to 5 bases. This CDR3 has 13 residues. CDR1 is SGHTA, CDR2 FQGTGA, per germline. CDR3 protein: CASSSHSTDTQYF. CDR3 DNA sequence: TGTGCCAGCAGCTCCCACAGCACAGATACGCAGTATTTT.

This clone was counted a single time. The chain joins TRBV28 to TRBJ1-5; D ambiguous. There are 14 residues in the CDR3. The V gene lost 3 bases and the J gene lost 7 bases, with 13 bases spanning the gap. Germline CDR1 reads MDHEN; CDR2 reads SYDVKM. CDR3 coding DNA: TGTGCCAGCAGTTTCAGCCAGGTCGGACAGCCCCAGCATTTT. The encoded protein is CASSFSQVGQPQHF.

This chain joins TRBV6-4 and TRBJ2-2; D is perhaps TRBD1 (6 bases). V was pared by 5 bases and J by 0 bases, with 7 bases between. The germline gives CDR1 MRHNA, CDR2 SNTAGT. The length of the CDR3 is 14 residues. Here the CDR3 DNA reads TGTGCCAGCAGTAGACAGGCGAACACCGGGGAGCTGTTTTTT. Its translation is CASSRQANTGELFF.

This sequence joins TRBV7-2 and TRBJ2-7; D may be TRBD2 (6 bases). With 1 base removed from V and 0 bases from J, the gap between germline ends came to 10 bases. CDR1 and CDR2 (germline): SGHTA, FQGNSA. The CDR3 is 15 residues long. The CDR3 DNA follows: TGTGCCAGCAGCTTAGGAGGGACTGGCTCCTACGAGCAGTACGTC. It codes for CASSLGGTGSYEQYV.

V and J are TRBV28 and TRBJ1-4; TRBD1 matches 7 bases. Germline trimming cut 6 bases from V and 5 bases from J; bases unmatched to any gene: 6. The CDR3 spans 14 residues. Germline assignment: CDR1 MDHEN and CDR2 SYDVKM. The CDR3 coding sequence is TGTGCCAGCAGACGGGACAGCGGGAATGAAAAACTGTTTTTT. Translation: CASRRDSGNEKLFF.

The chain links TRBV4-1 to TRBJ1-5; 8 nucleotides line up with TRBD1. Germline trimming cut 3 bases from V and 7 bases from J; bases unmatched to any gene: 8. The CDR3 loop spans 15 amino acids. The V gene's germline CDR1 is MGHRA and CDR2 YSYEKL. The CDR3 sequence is CASSQARGLLQPQHF. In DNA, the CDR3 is TGCGCCAGCAGCCAGGCCAGGGGGCTTTTACAGCCCCAGCATTTT.

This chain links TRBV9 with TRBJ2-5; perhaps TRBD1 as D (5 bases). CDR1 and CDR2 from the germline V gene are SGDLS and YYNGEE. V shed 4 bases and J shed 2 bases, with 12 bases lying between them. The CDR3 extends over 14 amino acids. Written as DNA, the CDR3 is TGTGCCAGCAGCCCCACAGGATGGCAAGAGACCCAGTACTTC. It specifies CASSPTGWQETQYF.

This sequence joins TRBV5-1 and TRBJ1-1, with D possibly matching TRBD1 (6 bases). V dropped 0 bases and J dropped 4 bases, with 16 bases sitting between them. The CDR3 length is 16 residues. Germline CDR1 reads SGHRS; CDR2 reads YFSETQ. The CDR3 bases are TGCGCCAGCAGCTTGGAGGCAGGGGTTGACGGCACTGAAGCTTTCTTT. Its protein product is CASSLEAGVDGTEAFF.

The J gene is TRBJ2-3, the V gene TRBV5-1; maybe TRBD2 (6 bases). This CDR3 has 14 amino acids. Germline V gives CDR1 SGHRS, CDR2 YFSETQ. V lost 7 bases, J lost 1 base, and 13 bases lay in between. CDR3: CASRDPGGTDTQYF. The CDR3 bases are TGCGCCAGCCGGGACCCGGGGGGCACAGATACGCAGTATTTT.

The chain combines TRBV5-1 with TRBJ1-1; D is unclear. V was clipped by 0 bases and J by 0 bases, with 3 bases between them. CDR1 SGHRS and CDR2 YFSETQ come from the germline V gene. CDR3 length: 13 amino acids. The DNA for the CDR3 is TGCGCCAGCAGCTTGGACCTGAACACTGAAGCTTTCTTT. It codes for CASSLDLNTEAFF.

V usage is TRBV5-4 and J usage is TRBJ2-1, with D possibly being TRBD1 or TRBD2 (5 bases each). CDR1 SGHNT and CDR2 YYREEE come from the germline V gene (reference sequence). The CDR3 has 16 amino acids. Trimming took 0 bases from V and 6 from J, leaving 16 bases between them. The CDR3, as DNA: TGTGCCAGCAGCTTGGCGGGGCTAGCACCCGCCAATGAGCAGTTCTTC. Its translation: CASSLAGLAPANEQFF.

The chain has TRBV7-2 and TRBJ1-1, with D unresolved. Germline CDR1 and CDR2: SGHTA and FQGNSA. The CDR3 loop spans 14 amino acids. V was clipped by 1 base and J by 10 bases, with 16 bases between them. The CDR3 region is CASSLDPLLAGAFF. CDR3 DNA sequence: TGTGCCAGCAGCTTAGACCCTTTATTAGCTGGAGCTTTCTTT. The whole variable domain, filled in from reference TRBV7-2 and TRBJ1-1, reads GAGVSQSPSNKVTEKGKDVELRCDPISGHTALYWYRQSLGQGLEFLIYFQGNSAPDKSGLPSDRFSAERTGGSVSTLTIQRTQQEDSAVYLCASSLDPLLAGAFFGQGTRLTVV.

The CDR3 coding sequence is TGTGCCAGCACGGAGGGTGGAAACGGGGAGCTGTTTTTT. Translated, it gives CASTEGGNGELFF. The chain has TRBV7-3 and TRBJ2-2; D possibly corresponds to TRBD2 (6 bases). The V and J ends lost 7 bases and 7 bases respectively, with 13 bases between them. This CDR3 comprises 13 residues. Germline lookup yields CDR1 SGHTA and CDR2 FQGTGA.

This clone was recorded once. CDR3: CASRAGGYNPKSTDTQYF. The CDR3 DNA reads as TGTGCCAGTCGAGCGGGGGGATACAATCCGAAAAGCACAGATACGCAGTATTTT. This rearrangement joins TRBV19 to TRBJ2-3, with 9 bases aligning to TRBD2. CDR1 and CDR2 (germline): LNHDA, SQIVND (reference sequence). V lost 8 bases to trimming and J lost 0 bases; unmatched junction nucleotides: 15. The CDR3 runs 18 residues.

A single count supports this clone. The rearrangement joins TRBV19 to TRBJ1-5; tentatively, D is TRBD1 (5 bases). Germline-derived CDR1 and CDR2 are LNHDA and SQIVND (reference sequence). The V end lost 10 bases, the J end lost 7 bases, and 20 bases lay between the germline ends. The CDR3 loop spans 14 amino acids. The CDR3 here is CATHLGVAEQPQHF. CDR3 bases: TGTGCCACCCACCTGGGGGTAGCAGAACAGCCCCAGCATTTT. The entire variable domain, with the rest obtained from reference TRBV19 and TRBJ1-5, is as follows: DGGITQSPKYLFRKEGQNVTLSCEQNLNHDAMYWYRQDPGQGLRLIYYSQIVNDFQKGDIAEGYSVSREKKESFPLTVTSAQKNPTAFYLCATHLGVAEQPQHFGDGTRLSIL.

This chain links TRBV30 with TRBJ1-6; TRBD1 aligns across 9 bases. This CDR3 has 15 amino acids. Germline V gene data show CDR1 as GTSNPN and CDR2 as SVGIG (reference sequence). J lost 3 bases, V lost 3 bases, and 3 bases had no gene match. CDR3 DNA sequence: TGTGCCTGGAGGGGACAGGGCATCTATAATTCACCCCTCCACTTT. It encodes CAWRGQGIYNSPLHF.

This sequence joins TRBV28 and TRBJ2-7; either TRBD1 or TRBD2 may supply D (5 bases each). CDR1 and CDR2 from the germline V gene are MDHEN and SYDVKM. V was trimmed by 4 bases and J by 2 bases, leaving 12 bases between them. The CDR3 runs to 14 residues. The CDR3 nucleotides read TGTGCCAGCAGTTCCGGGACCGGGACCTACGAGCAGTACGTC. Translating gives CASSSGTGTYEQYV.

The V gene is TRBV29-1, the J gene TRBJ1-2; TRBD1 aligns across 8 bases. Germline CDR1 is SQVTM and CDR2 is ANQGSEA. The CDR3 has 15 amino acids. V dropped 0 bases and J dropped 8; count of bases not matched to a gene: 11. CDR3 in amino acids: CSVEEGKTGANGYTF. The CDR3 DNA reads TGCAGCGTTGAAGAAGGGAAGACAGGGGCAAACGGCTACACCTTC. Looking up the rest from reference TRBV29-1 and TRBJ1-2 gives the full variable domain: SAVISQKPSRDICQRGTSLTIQCQVDSQVTMMFWYRQQPGQSLTLIATANQGSEATYESGFVIDKFPISRPNLTFSTLTVSNMSPEDSSIYLCSVEEGKTGANGYTFGSGTRLTVV.

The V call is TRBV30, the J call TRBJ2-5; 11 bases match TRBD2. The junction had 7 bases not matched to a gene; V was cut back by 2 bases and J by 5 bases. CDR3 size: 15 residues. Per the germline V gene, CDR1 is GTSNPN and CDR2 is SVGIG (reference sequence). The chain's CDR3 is CAWSILAGGPETQYF. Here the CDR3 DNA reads TGTGCCTGGAGTATCTTAGCGGGGGGGCCTGAGACCCAGTACTTC. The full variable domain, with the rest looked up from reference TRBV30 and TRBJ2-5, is SQTIHQWPATLVQPVGSPLSLECTVEGTSNPNLYWYRQAAGRGLQLLFYSVGIGQISSEVPQNLSASRPQDRQFILSSKKLLLSDSGFYLCAWSILAGGPETQYFGPGTRLLVL.

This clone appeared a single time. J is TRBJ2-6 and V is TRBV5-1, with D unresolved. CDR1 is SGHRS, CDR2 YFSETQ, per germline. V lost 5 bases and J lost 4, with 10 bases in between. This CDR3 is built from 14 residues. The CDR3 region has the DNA TGCGCCAGCAGAAGTGGTTCCGGGGCCAACGTCCTGACTTTC. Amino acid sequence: CASRSGSGANVLTF.

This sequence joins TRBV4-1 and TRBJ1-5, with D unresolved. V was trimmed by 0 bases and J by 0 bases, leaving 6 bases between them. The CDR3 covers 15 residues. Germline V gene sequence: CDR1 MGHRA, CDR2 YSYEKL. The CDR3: CASSQEGNSNQPQHF. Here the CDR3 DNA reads TGCGCCAGCAGCCAAGAAGGGAATAGCAATCAGCCCCAGCATTTT.